A selection of T cell receptor beta chains follows, all from one sample in a study of OX40 agonist ivuxolimab in advanced cancers. The protocol was immunoSEQ multiplex PCR, while the TCRdb copy is restricted to in-frame clones and leaves out a portion. Of tens of thousands of clones listed, about 90% are singletons. The sequenced sample was CD4+ or CD8+ T cells sorted from blood, obtained in a trial of the OX40 agonist ivuxolimab. The receptors here all came from an adult with an advanced solid tumor such as melanoma, head and neck, liver or kidney cancer. Both conserved end residues are part of each CDR3. D genes are given only for firm matches. The size of a clone is reported for some rows only, either as once, few or many, or as a class for expanded clones.

abundance: NA; j_gene: TRBJ2-7; d_gene: NA; v_gene: TRBV30; len: 14; CDR3aa: CAWSQVGGLYEQYF; CDR3nt: TGTGCCTGGAGTCAAGTGGGGGGCCTCTACGAGCAGTACTTC
abundance: NA; j_gene: TRBJ1-1; d_gene: TRBD1; v_gene: TRBV13; len: 15; CDR3aa: CASSLWRTGLREAFF; CDR3nt: TGTGCCAGCAGCTTATGGCGGACAGGCCTTCGGGAAGCTTTCTTT
abundance: NA; j_gene: TRBJ2-7; d_gene: TRBD2; v_gene: TRBV6-1; len: 16; CDR3aa: CASSAPVASGSYEQYF; CDR3nt: TGTGCCAGCAGTGCCCCGGTTGCTAGCGGGAGCTACGAGCAGTACTTC
abundance: NA; j_gene: TRBJ2-4; d_gene: NA; v_gene: TRBV7-2; len: 15; CDR3aa: CASSPRQGGRNIQYF; CDR3nt: TGTGCCAGCAGCCCCCGACAGGGAGGGCGGAACATTCAGTACTTC
abundance: once; j_gene: TRBJ1-2; d_gene: NA; v_gene: TRBV6-5; len: 13; CDR3aa: CASSYRRNYGYTF; CDR3nt: TGTGCCAGCAGTTACCGGCGGAACTATGGCTACACCTTC
abundance: NA; j_gene: TRBJ2-7; d_gene: NA; v_gene: TRBV7-2; len: 14; CDR3aa: CASTEDVTSREQYF; CDR3nt: TGTGCCAGCACCGAAGACGTAACTAGTCGGGAGCAGTACTTC
abundance: NA; j_gene: TRBJ1-3; d_gene: TRBD1; v_gene: TRBV7-4; len: 15; CDR3aa: CASSPGTGYRGTIYF; CDR3nt: TGTGCCAGCAGCCCCGGGACAGGGTATAGGGGCACCATATATTTT
abundance: NA; j_gene: TRBJ2-3; d_gene: NA; v_gene: TRBV5-3; len: 14; CDR3aa: CARTRLGAGDTQYF; CDR3nt: TGTGCCAGAACGCGGCTGGGGGCAGGGGATACGCAGTATTTT
abundance: NA; j_gene: TRBJ2-2; d_gene: NA; v_gene: TRBV28; len: 13; CDR3aa: CASSTRGTGELFF; CDR3nt: TGTGCCAGCAGCACCAGGGGCACCGGGGAGCTGTTTTTT
abundance: NA; j_gene: TRBJ2-5; d_gene: NA; v_gene: TRBV6-6; len: 12; CDR3aa: CASSGGRETQYF; CDR3nt: TGTGCCAGCAGCGGTGGGAGGGAGACCCAGTACTTC
abundance: NA; j_gene: TRBJ2-5; d_gene: TRBD1; v_gene: TRBV6-1; len: 14; CDR3aa: CATTGTGGLETQYF; CDR3nt: TGTGCCACCACCGGGACAGGGGGCTTAGAGACCCAGTACTTC
abundance: few; j_gene: TRBJ1-4; d_gene: TRBD1; v_gene: TRBV9; len: 13; CDR3aa: CASSGETGLKLFF; CDR3nt: TGTGCCAGCAGCGGGGAGACAGGGCTAAAACTGTTTTTT
abundance: NA; j_gene: TRBJ2-1; d_gene: NA; v_gene: TRBV7-2; len: 11; CDR3aa: CASSLLYEQFF; CDR3nt: TGTGCCAGCAGCTTATTGTATGAGCAGTTCTTC
abundance: NA; j_gene: TRBJ1-5; d_gene: NA; v_gene: TRBV6-6; len: 14; CDR3aa: CASNDPTSNQPQHF; CDR3nt: TGTGCCAGCAACGACCCCACTTCTAATCAGCCCCAGCATTTT
abundance: NA; j_gene: TRBJ2-4; d_gene: TRBD1; v_gene: TRBV5-5; len: 14; CDR3aa: CASSLEARGNIQYF; CDR3nt: TGTGCCAGCAGCTTGGAGGCCAGGGGGAACATTCAGTACTTC
abundance: NA; j_gene: TRBJ1-1; d_gene: NA; v_gene: TRBV5-8; len: 15; CDR3aa: CAGGLGRAGNTEAFF; CDR3nt: TGTGCTGGGGGTTTAGGGAGAGCTGGGAACACTGAAGCTTTCTTT